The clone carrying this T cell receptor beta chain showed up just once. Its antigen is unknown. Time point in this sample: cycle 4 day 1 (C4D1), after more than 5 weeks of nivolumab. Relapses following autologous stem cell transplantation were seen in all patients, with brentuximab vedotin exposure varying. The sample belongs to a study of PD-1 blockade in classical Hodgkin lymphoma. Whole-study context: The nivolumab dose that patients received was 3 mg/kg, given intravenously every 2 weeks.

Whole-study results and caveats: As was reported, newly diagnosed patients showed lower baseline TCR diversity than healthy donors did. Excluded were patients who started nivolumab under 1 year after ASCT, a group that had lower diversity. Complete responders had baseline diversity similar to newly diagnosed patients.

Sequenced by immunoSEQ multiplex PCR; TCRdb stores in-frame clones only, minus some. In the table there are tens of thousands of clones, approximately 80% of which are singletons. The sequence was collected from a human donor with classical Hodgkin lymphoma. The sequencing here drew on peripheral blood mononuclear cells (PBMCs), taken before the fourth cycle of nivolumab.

In DNA form, the CDR3 reads TGTGCCAGCAGGGCTAGCGGGGTCCTGACGAAGCAGTACTTC. This sequence encodes CASRASGVLTKQYF. J is TRBJ2-4 and V is TRBV5-5; TRBD2 matches at 9 bases. Germline CDR1 SGHKS, CDR2 YYEKEE (reference sequence). V shed 5 bases and J 13 bases; nucleotides not matched to a gene: 13. The CDR3 length is 14 residues.